This TCR beta chain was documented in a study of CD8+CD57+ T cells in acquired aplastic anemia. This clonotype was recorded at least ten times. Its matching antigen is unknown. Profiling that covered TCR beta VDJ and CDR3 relied on genomic DNA as its template. TCRdb re-derived calls from the reads in MiXCR, one entry per CDR3 protein. The sample has 150,000 to 200,000 distinct CDR3 sequences; about 45% are singletons. General observations from the study: Simpson's diversity of CD8+ cells was not significantly different in patients compared with controls. Patients and controls had in common 25 to 30 CD8+ CDR3 sequences.

V lost 7 bases and J lost 4, with 16 bases in between. This CDR3 is 14 amino acids long. Individuals selected for sequencing had exhibited CD8+CD57+ cell expansion on flow cytometry. The patients all had a severe acquired aplastic anemia diagnosis. The chain carries TRBV12-3 or TRBV12-4 and TRBJ1-1; tentatively, D is TRBD1 (5 bases). The sequencing sample was made of sorted CD4+, CD8+, or CD8+CD57+ T cells (not recorded which) from PBMCs. The clonotype originates from a human donor with aplastic anemia. CDR3 loop: CASTADSFATEAFF. The CDR3 DNA sequence: TGTGCCAGCACCGCCGACAGCTTTGCCACTGAAGCTTTCTTT.